The following is a T cell receptor (beta chain) sequence with its context. This clone has only a few counts. What antigen it recognizes has not been identified. Base qualities were left out, and no much larger clone turns up one base away. The CDR3 covers 14 residues, taking in both the cysteine and the phenylalanine. Solely the CDR3 DNA is kept, with 42 bases framed from the first base. Germline trimming: 6 bases from V, 5 bases from J; junction bases outside gene matches: 4. The germline V gene sets CDR1 to SNHLY and CDR2 to FYNNEI. These data originate in a study of control samples from healthy donors and cancer patients (dated by TCRdb to the early 2020s). The method was the immunoSEQ multiplex PCR assay. TCRdb re-hosts the immuneACCESS table, in-frame sequences only. Its copies lack some clones; in the studies checked, an unresolved V gene accounts for under half of them, and the cause for the rest is not known. A total of more than 95,000 clones appear in this sample, roughly 87% of them only once. Over 7.5% of the sample goes to the ten largest clones.

Sequenced: blood. The chain employs TRBV2 and TRBJ1-4; 9 of the junction bases match TRBD1. The sequence was collected from a man aged 40-55 years in good health. The CDR3 region has the sequence CASRGGTGNEKLFF. The nucleotide sequence reads as follows: TGTGCCAGCAGGGGTGGGACAGGGAATGAAAAACTGTTTTTT.